A single TCR beta chain is shown here with its context. What it binds is unknown. Some clones are missing from TCRdb's copy, which holds only in-frame ones; the method was immunoSEQ multiplex PCR. The sample includes approximately 180,000 clones, around 92% of them seen just once. Germline CDR1 is SEHNR and CDR2 is FQNEAQ (reference sequence). This CDR3 has 15 amino acids. J gave up 6 bases and V 4 bases, and 8 bases lay outside the gene matches. The data were obtained in a study of T cell responses to AZD1222 COVID-19 vaccine. Study observations and caveats: Of the AZD1222 recipients, only 5 or 6 were seropositive at baseline. Reportedly, close to half of spike-specific TCRs are directed against unmutated variant regions. Spike-specific TCR breadth and depth went up after people got two AZD1222 doses.

The starting material was peripheral blood, obtained on day 0 of AZD1222 vaccination. The rearrangement uses TRBV7-9 and TRBJ1-5, with 8 bases lining up with TRBD1. The sequence came from an adult in good health. CDR3 nucleotide sequence: TGTGCCAGCAGCTCCGGGACAGGTGATCGTCAGCCCCAGCATTTT. Its translation: CASSSGTGDRQPQHF.